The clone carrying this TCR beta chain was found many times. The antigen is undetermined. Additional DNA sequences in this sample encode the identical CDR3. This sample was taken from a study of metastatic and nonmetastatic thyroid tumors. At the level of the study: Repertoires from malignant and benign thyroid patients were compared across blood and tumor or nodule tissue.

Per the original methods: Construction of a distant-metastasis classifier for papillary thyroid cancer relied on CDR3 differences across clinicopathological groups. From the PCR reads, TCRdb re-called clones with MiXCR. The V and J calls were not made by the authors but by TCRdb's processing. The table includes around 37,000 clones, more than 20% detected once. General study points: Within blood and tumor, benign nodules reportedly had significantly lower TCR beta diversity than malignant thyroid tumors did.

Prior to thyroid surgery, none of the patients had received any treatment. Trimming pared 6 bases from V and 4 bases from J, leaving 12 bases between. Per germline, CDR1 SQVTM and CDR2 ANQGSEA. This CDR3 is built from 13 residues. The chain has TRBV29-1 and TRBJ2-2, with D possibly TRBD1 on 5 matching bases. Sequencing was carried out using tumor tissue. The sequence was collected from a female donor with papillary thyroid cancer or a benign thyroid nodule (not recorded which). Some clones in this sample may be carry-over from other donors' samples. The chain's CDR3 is CSVQQDSTGELFF. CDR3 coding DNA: TGCAGCGTACAACAGGATTCCACCGGGGAGCTGTTTTTT.